Given below is one TCR beta chain in context. Its target is not known. CDR3 length equals 15 residues. Germline assignment: CDR1 LNHNV and CDR2 YYDKDF (reference sequence). The V and J ends lost 3 bases and 0 bases respectively, with 9 bases between them. Using immunoSEQ multiplex PCR, the repertoire was profiled, and TCRdb retains in-frame clones only, with some absent. There are about 69,000 clones in the sample; over 80% occur only once, and 5% to 6.5% lies in the top ten. The sample is drawn from a study of OX40 agonist ivuxolimab in advanced cancers. Looking at the study overall: Treatment of patients was with ivuxolimab, an agonistic anti-OX40 (CD134) antibody. Study-wide points: At 0.1 to 3.0 mg/kg and by week 6, clonal expansion occurred in CD4+ and CD8+ blood T cells.

This clonotype originated in an adult with an advanced solid tumor such as melanoma, head and neck, liver or kidney cancer. V and J are TRBV15 and TRBJ1-5; D call uncertain. Sequenced material: CD4+ or CD8+ T cells sorted from blood, taken in a trial of the OX40 agonist ivuxolimab. The CDR3: CATSRYQNSNQPQHF. The CDR3 DNA is TGTGCCACCAGCAGGTACCAGAATAGCAATCAGCCCCAGCATTTT.